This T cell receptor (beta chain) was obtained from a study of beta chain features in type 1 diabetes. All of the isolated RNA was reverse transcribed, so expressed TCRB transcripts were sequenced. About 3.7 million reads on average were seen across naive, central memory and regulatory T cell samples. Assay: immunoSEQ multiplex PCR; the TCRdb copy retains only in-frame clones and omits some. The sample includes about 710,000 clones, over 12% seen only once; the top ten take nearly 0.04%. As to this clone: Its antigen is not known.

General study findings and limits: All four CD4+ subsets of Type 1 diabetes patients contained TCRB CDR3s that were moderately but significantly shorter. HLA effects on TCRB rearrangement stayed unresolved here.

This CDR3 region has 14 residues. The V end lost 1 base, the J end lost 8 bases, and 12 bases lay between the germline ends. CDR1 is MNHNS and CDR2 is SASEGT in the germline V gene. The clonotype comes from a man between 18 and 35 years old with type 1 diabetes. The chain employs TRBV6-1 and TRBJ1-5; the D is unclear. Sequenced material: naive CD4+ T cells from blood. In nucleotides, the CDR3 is TGTGCCAGCAGTGAAGGGCAGACGCTTAAGCCCCAGCATTTT. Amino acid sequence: CASSEGQTLKPQHF.